A selection of T cell receptor beta chains follows, all from one sample in a study of T-cell memory formation after mild COVID-19. TCRdb re-called the 5' RACE reads with MiXCR, one entry per CDR3 protein. The repertoire consists of under 650,000 distinct CDR3 sequences, with roughly 18% occurring once and the leading ten covering 12%. Sequencing used PBMCs or a T cell subset sorted from them (not recorded which). Source of these receptors: an adult woman who had mild COVID-19 (a few samples of this study predate the infection). Cell type and time point are not known. CDR3s include the opening cysteine and the closing phenylalanine or tryptophan. The order of the fields is clone size, J gene, V gene, D gene, CDR3 DNA, CDR3 protein. The D gene is left open where the match is weak. Size is omitted from some rows. Given values are once, few, many or a class for expanded clones.

few TRBJ1-5 TRBV2 . TGTGCCAGCAGTGATCGGGGTTTTCAGCCCCAGCATTTT CASSDRGFQPQHF
few TRBJ1-2 TRBV9 . TGTGCCAGCAGCCCATCCCAGGGGTACTATGGCTACACCTTC CASSPSQGYYGYTF
. TRBJ2-7 TRBV18 . TGTGCCAGCTCACCGAGGGGGGGCTTTGCGACCTACGAGCAGTACTTC CASSPRGGFATYEQYF
. TRBJ2-4 TRBV15 . TGTGCCACCAGCAGAGATCCACCGAACATTCAGTACTTC CATSRDPPNIQYF
. TRBJ2-7 TRBV7-2 . TGTGCCAGCAGCTTAGCACAGGGTTCAGTAGGGCAGTACTTC CASSLAQGSVGQYF
many TRBJ2-5 TRBV7-2 . TGTGCCAGCAGCTTGAATGCAGGGCAAGAGACCCAGTACTTC CASSLNAGQETQYF
. TRBJ2-2 TRBV29-1 . TGCAGCGTTGAACGCGGGTCGGACACCGGGGAGCTGTTTTTT CSVERGSDTGELFF
. TRBJ1-6 TRBV20-1 TRBD1 TGCAGTGCTGCTGGGGCACAGGGGGCGAATTCACCCCTCCACTTT CSAAGAQGANSPLHF
few TRBJ2-3 TRBV11-1 . TGTGCCAGCAGCTCGCCCCGATGGGACGTTCGGGATACGCAGTATTTT CASSSPRWDVRDTQYF
. TRBJ1-6 TRBV12-3/TRBV12-4 . TGTGCCAGCACCTCCAGGGATTATAATTCACCCCTCCACTTT CASTSRDYNSPLHF
. TRBJ2-1 TRBV4-1 TRBD2 TGCGCCAGCAGCCAAGCGGAGGGGTTCAGCGGGGCATACGGGGATGAGCAGTTCTTC CASSQAEGFSGAYGDEQFF
many TRBJ2-7 TRBV5-5 . TGTGCCAGCAGGCCGGACAGTTCCTACGAGCAGTACTTC CASRPDSSYEQYF
. TRBJ2-3 TRBV4-1 . TGCGCCAGCAGCCGCCCGGGAGTAACAGATACGCAGTATTTT CASSRPGVTDTQYF
few TRBJ2-7 TRBV9 . TGTGCCAGCAGCGTCCACGAGCAGTACTTC CASSVHEQYF
few TRBJ2-1 TRBV12-3/TRBV12-4 . TGTGCCAGCAGTTTATACGTCCAAGGCCATGAGCAGTTCTTC CASSLYVQGHEQFF
. TRBJ2-5 TRBV27 . TGTGCCAGCAGTTTGAGAGGTTGGCAAGAGACCCAGTACTTC CASSLRGWQETQYF
. TRBJ1-2 TRBV3-1 . TGTGCCAGCAGCCAAGCCCGGACACCCTATGGCTACACCTTC CASSQARTPYGYTF
few TRBJ2-3 TRBV10-3 . TGTGCCATCAGTGATGCCCGCTCGTCCACAGATACGCAGTATTTT CAISDARSSTDTQYF
. TRBJ2-4 TRBV7-9 TRBD2 TGTGCCAGCAGCGCCAGCGGGGGGCTAGCCAAAAACATTCAGTACTTC CASSASGGLAKNIQYF
. TRBJ2-2 TRBV29-1 . TGCAGCGTTGTAGGCGGGGAAAACACCGGGGAGCTGTTTTTT CSVVGGENTGELFF
. TRBJ1-4 TRBV7-9 . TGTGCCAGCAGCCAGGGACTGGGCTCGACTAATGAAAAACTGTTTTTT CASSQGLGSTNEKLFF
. TRBJ2-5 TRBV5-1 . TGCGCCAGCAGCTTGGCTACCCTCCAGGAAAACCAAGAGACCCAGTACTTC CASSLATLQENQETQYF
few TRBJ2-7 TRBV21-1 . TGTGCCAGCAGCAAAATTAGGGCTAGCGGACGTTCTCACGAGCAGTACTTC CASSKIRASGRSHEQYF
few TRBJ2-3 TRBV7-6 TRBD2 TGTGCCAGCAGCCCTAGCGGGATTGGTACAGATACGCAGTATTTT CASSPSGIGTDTQYF
few TRBJ2-1 TRBV6-1 TRBD2 TGTGCCAGCAGTGAAGCGCCCGTCACGGGGGGGCAGCCGCAGTTCTTC CASSEAPVTGGQPQFF
many TRBJ2-3 TRBV6-5 TRBD2 TGTGCCAGCAAACTAGCGGGGGCGGATACGCAGTATTTT CASKLAGADTQYF